This T cell receptor beta chain was documented in a study of T cell responses to AZD1222 COVID-19 vaccine. Germline loops: CDR1 MNHNY, CDR2 SVGAGI (reference sequence). The CDR3 contains 14 residues. Trimming took 10 bases from V and 2 from J; bases not matched to a gene: 5. This clone appeared many times. Its antigen is as yet unknown. This table comes from immunoSEQ multiplex PCR, and its TCRdb copy is limited to in-frame clones, with some not included. The sample lists about 130,000 clones; 85% to 90% were seen once. Study outcomes and limitations: Females made up more of the donors, who were largely white British, and clonal diversity may have come out too low. Targets within unmutated variant regions were reportedly found for nearly half of spike-specific TCRs.

This sequence joins TRBV6-6 and TRBJ2-1; TRBD2 matches 10 bases. The sample here was peripheral blood, taken on day 0 of AZD1222 vaccination. The receptor was isolated from an adult in good health. DNA for the CDR3: TGTGCCACAACCGGACTAGCGGCCTACAATGAGCAGTTCTTC. It is translated as CATTGLAAYNEQFF.